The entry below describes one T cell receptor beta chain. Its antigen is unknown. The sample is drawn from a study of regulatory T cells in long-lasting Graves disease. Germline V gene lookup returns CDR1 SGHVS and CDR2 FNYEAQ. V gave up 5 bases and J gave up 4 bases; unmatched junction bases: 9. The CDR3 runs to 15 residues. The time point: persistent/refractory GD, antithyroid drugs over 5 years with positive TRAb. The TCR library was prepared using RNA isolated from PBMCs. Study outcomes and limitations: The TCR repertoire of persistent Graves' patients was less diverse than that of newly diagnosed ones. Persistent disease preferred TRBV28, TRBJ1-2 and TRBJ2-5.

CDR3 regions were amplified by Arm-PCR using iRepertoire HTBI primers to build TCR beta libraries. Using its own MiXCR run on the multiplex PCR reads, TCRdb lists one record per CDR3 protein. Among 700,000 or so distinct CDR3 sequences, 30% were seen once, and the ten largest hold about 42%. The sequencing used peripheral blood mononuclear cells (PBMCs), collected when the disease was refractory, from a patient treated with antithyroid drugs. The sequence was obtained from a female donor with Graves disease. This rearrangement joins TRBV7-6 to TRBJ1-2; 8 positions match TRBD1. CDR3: CASSPRTGRSYGYTF. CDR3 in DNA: TGTGCCAGCAGCCCCCGGACAGGGAGGAGCTATGGCTACACCTTC.